This T cell receptor beta chain was profiled in a study of T-cell reconstitution after alpha-beta-depleted transplantation in children. This clonotype was observed many times. Germline trimming cut 4 bases from V and 2 bases from J; bases unmatched to any gene: 8. The germline V gene has CDR1 SGHDN and CDR2 FVKESK. The length of the CDR3 is 15 residues. During its preparation, the TCRbeta library received unique molecular identifiers. From the PCR reads, TCRdb called clonotypes with MiXCR, one entry per CDR3 protein. Of under 850,000 distinct CDR3 sequences in the sample, about an eighth were seen once.

This specimen was PBMCs, taken before TCRalphabeta/CD19-depleted stem cell transplant. V is TRBV14 and J is TRBJ2-7; 7 nucleotides match TRBD1. The clonotype originates from a girl aged 2 to 10 with congenital amegakaryocytic thrombocytopenia, due to receive a stem cell transplant. The CDR3: CASSLRKGQTYEQYF. CDR3 coding DNA: TGTGCCAGCAGCCTTCGTAAGGGACAGACCTACGAGCAGTACTTC.